The 6 T cell receptor beta chains below were found in one sample sequenced in a study of T-cell memory formation after mild COVID-19. TCRdb redid the calling of the 5' RACE reads with MiXCR, one entry per CDR3 protein. The data hold 470,000 or so distinct CDR3 sequences, with 18% observed a single time. The specimen was PBMCs or a T cell subset sorted from them (not recorded which). These receptors were collected from an adult woman who had mild COVID-19 (a few samples of this study predate the infection). Cell type and time point are not known.

Only a few counts were recorded for this clonotype. The chain is built from TRBV24-1 and TRBJ2-2, with D perhaps matching TRBD1 or TRBD2 (5 bases each). The V end was cut by 4 bases, the J end by 3 bases, with 11 bases between. Germline lookup yields CDR1 KGHDR and CDR2 SFDVKD. The CDR3 is 15 amino acids. CDR3 nucleotides: TGTGCCACCAGTGACTCCGGGACGTACACCGGGGAGCTGTTTTTT. Encoded protein: CATSDSGTYTGELFF.

This clonotype was found a few times. Here the CDR3 DNA reads TGTGCCAGCTCACCTCGCGGGACCTCACCACGAGAGACCCAGTACTTC. Its protein is CASSPRGTSPRETQYF. The gene calls are TRBV18 and TRBJ2-5, with D possibly being TRBD2 (6 bases). This CDR3 region has 16 residues. CDR1 is KGHSH and CDR2 is LQKENI in the germline V gene. Trimming stripped 3 bases from V and 4 bases from J, with 18 bases between.

The rearrangement joins TRBV12-3 or TRBV12-4 to TRBJ2-5; 11 nucleotides line up with TRBD2. The junction had 5 bases not matched to a gene; V was cut back by 6 bases and J by 2 bases. This CDR3 has 15 residues. CDR3 sequence: CASRTSGVGQETQYF. The DNA of the CDR3 is TGTGCCAGCAGGACTAGCGGGGTGGGACAAGAGACCCAGTACTTC.

This clonotype was observed a handful of times. V usage is TRBV20-1 and J usage is TRBJ2-5; 10 nucleotides agree with TRBD1. CDR1 DFQATT and CDR2 SNEGSKA come from the germline V gene (reference sequence). V was pared by 1 base and J by 5 bases, with 10 bases of the junction left unmatched. CDR3 size: 16 residues. DNA for the CDR3: TGCAGTGCTAGAGGGGACAGGGGCCAACGGAAGGAGACCCAGTACTTC. As protein: CSARGDRGQRKETQYF.

This clonotype appeared a few times. The genes are TRBV20-1 and TRBJ2-1, with TRBD2 as a possible D gene (6 bases). The length of the CDR3 is 18 residues. Germline V lookup: CDR1 DFQATT, CDR2 SNEGSKA (reference sequence). V was trimmed by 5 bases and J by 0 bases, leaving 23 bases between them. The CDR3 DNA reads as TGCAGTGCTGCCCTTAGCGGTAGGGCCCTGAGCTCCTACAATGAGCAGTTCTTC. Its protein is CSAALSGRALSSYNEQFF.

The CDR3 coding sequence is TGTGCCAGCACCACCAGGAACACTGAAGCTTTCTTT. This gives the protein CASTTRNTEAFF. The rearrangement uses TRBV7-8 and TRBJ1-1; D is unclear. V gave up 7 bases and J gave up 1 base, with 7 bases separating them. Per germline, CDR1 SGHVS and CDR2 FQNEAQ. The CDR3 is 12 residues long.